Presented here are 19 T cell receptor beta chains from one specimen sequenced in a study of cytomegalovirus exposure and HLA in healthy donors. PCR primers comprised 60 Vbeta and 13 Jbeta primers. Produced via immunoSEQ multiplex PCR; TCRdb's table is partial and in-frame only. Altogether 99,000 or so clones are present, under 85% being singletons, with the ten largest covering roughly 1.2%. The sample consisted of PBMCs. These receptor sequences come from a man under 40 in good health and CMV-seronegative.

The rearrangement uses TRBV5-4 and TRBJ2-2, with 10 bases identical to TRBD1. The CDR3 is 16 residues long. The J segment lost 6 bases and the V segment lost 0 bases, leaving 5 bases of the junction unmatched. Germline V CDR1 and CDR2: SGHNT, YYREEE (reference sequence). As DNA, the CDR3 is TGTGCCAGCAGCTTGGCCGGGACAGGGGTTCCCGGGGAGCTGTTTTTT. It yields the protein CASSLAGTGVPGELFF.

The CDR3 nucleotides are TGTGCCAGCAGACGGACTAATGAAAAACTGTTTTTT. It encodes CASRRTNEKLFF. The rearrangement links TRBV27 to TRBJ1-4; D remains ambiguous. This CDR3 has 12 amino acids. Between the trimmed V and J ends, which lost 6 bases and 2 bases, there was a span of 4 bases. Germline V gene sequence: CDR1 MNHEY, CDR2 SMNVEV (reference sequence). Full variable domain (outside the CDR3, taken from reference TRBV27 and TRBJ1-4): EAQVTQNPRYLITVTGKKLTVTCSQNMNHEYMSWYRQDPGLGLRQIYYSMNVEVTDKGDVPEGYKVSRKEKRNFPLILESPSPNQTSLYFCASRRTNEKLFFGSGTQLSVL.

The chain carries TRBV6-5 and TRBJ1-5; D might be TRBD1 (6 bases). This CDR3 comprises 14 residues. CDR1 and CDR2 from the germline V gene are MNHEY and SVGAGI. Trimming cost V 0 bases and J 7 bases, with 10 bases left between them. As DNA, the CDR3 is TGTGCCAGCAGTTACTCCTCGGGGGGCCAGCCCCAGCATTTT. It translates to CASSYSSGGQPQHF.

This clone was found once. J is TRBJ2-5 and V is TRBV2; D gene unclear. In germline, CDR1 is SNHLY, CDR2 FYNNEI. The CDR3 spans 11 residues. Between the trimmed V and J ends, which lost 5 bases and 1 base, there was a span of 2 bases. CDR3 sequence: CASSLQETQYF. The DNA for the CDR3 is TGTGCCAGCAGTCTCCAAGAGACCCAGTACTTC.

This clone has just a few counts. The J gene is TRBJ2-5, the V gene TRBV4-1; 9 nucleotides align to TRBD2. V gave up 1 base and J gave up 5 bases; unmatched junction bases: 8. This CDR3 spans 16 amino acids. Germline CDR1 and CDR2: MGHRA and YSYEKL. CDR3 in amino acids: CASSQASAGGRETQYF. The CDR3 coding sequence is TGCGCCAGCAGCCAAGCATCGGCGGGGGGGCGTGAGACCCAGTACTTC.

The chain is built from TRBV6-1 and TRBJ2-7; maybe TRBD2 (5 bases). The V gene lost 5 bases and the J gene lost 6 bases, with 11 bases spanning the gap. This CDR3 has 12 residues. Germline lookup yields CDR1 MNHNS and CDR2 SASEGT. The CDR3 sequence: CASSTQRTEQYF. In DNA form, the CDR3 reads TGTGCCAGCAGTACACAGCGGACCGAGCAGTACTTC.

The chain uses TRBV2 and TRBJ2-3, with 7 positions matching TRBD1. J gave up 3 bases and V 2 bases, and 5 bases lay outside the gene matches. The V gene's germline CDR1 is SNHLY and CDR2 FYNNEI. The CDR3 runs to 15 residues. CDR3 amino acids: CASSERDSYTDTQYF. The CDR3 DNA follows: TGTGCCAGCAGTGAAAGGGACAGCTATACAGATACGCAGTATTTT. Looking up the rest from reference TRBV2 and TRBJ2-3 gives the full variable domain: EPEVTQTPSHQVTQMGQEVILRCVPISNHLYFYWYRQILGQKVEFLVSFYNNEISEKSEIFDDQFSVERPDGSNFTLKIRSTKLEDSAMYFCASSERDSYTDTQYFGPGTRLTVL.

This clone was seen just once. This chain uses TRBV14 with TRBJ1-1, with D unresolved. The CDR3 is 13 residues long. Trimming removed 4 bases from V and 2 bases from J, with 8 bases in between. Per germline, CDR1 SGHDN and CDR2 FVKESK. CDR3 DNA: TGTGCCAGCAGCCCCGGTTTTAACACTGAAGCTTTCTTT. Translating it yields CASSPGFNTEAFF.

The chain couples TRBV4-3 to TRBJ1-5; TRBD1 might be the D (5 bases). The CDR3 runs to 15 residues. Germline V gene data show CDR1 as LGHNA and CDR2 as YSLEER. V shed 0 bases and J shed 7 bases, with 13 bases lying between them. CDR3 in DNA: TGCGCCAGCAGCCAAGATCGGGGGATAGGGCAGCCCCAGCATTTT. It codes for CASSQDRGIGQPQHF.

The gene calls are TRBV7-8 and TRBJ2-7; 9 positions agree with TRBD2. The CDR3 extends over 16 amino acids. V was clipped by 5 bases and J by 5 bases; unmatched bases: 13. CDR1 is SGHVS, CDR2 FQNEAQ, per germline. The CDR3, as DNA: TGTGCCAGCAGCCCTGGGAGGCGGGGGGGGAAAGACGAGCAGTACTTC. As protein: CASSPGRRGGKDEQYF.

The CDR3 DNA is TGTGCCAGCAGCGTAGACCCCTATACAGGGGGTACTGAAGCTTTCTTT. The encoded protein is CASSVDPYTGGTEAFF. The chain carries TRBV9 and TRBJ1-1; TRBD1 aligns across 8 bases. Germline V gene sequence: CDR1 SGDLS, CDR2 YYNGEE. The V gene end was trimmed by 0 bases and the J gene end by 5 bases; junction bases not matched to a gene: 9. The CDR3 runs to 16 residues.

The chain uses TRBV4-1 and TRBJ2-7; 11 positions match TRBD1. Germline CDR1 MGHRA, CDR2 YSYEKL. The V gene end was trimmed by 2 bases and the J gene end by 3 bases; junction bases not matched to a gene: 3. The CDR3 is 15 amino acids. The CDR3 coding sequence is TGCGCCAGCAGCCAATCGGGACAGGGGGACTACGAGCAGTACTTC. This codes for CASSQSGQGDYEQYF.

This clone occurred once. The genes are TRBV18 and TRBJ1-5; D gene unclear. Trimming took off 5 bases at V and 5 bases at J, with 10 bases between the two ends. This CDR3 region has 13 residues. In germline, CDR1 is KGHSH, CDR2 LQKENI. The CDR3 region has the DNA TGTGCCAGCTCAGCAGACTCTCATCAGCCCCAGCATTTT. Translating it yields CASSADSHQPQHF.

The chain carries TRBV30 and TRBJ2-5, with TRBD1 matching over 7 bases. The DNA end is more similar to TRBJ2-7, so the J call may be wrong. CDR3 length equals 15 residues. Per germline, CDR1 GTSNPN and CDR2 SVGIG (reference sequence). The CDR3 spells CACLGTDGRYYEQYF. CDR3 nucleotides: TGTGCCTGCCTGGGGACAGACGGGCGATACTACGAGCAGTACTTC.

J is TRBJ2-3 and V is TRBV5-5; TRBD2 is a possible D gene (6 bases). The CDR3 contains 13 residues. CDR1 and CDR2 (germline): SGHKS, YYEKEE (reference sequence). Trimming took off 5 bases at V and 3 bases at J, with 10 bases between the two ends. The CDR3 is CASRPLATDTQYF. The CDR3 region has the DNA TGTGCCAGCAGGCCACTAGCAACAGATACGCAGTATTTT.

This chain joins TRBV6-5 and TRBJ2-4; tentatively, D is TRBD1 (5 bases). The CDR3 is 16 residues long. Germline values: CDR1 MNHEY, CDR2 SVGAGI. V was cut by 0 bases and J by 0 bases, with 9 bases left in between. The CDR3 sequence: CASSYSIGAAKNIQYF. The CDR3 DNA reads as TGTGCCAGCAGTTACTCGATAGGGGCAGCCAAAAACATTCAGTACTTC.

The chain combines TRBV19 with TRBJ1-4; maybe TRBD1 (5 bases). This CDR3 region has 13 residues. With 9 bases removed from V and 9 bases from J, the gap between germline ends came to 17 bases. CDR1 and CDR2 from the germline V gene are LNHDA and SQIVND (reference sequence). CDR3 region: CASQTGAHQKLFF. As DNA, the CDR3 is TGTGCCAGCCAAACAGGAGCCCATCAAAAACTGTTTTTT.

This chain uses TRBV7-8 with TRBJ1-1; no definite D call. Germline values: CDR1 SGHVS, CDR2 FQNEAQ. Deletions cut 6 bases from V and 1 base from J, with 12 bases between. The CDR3 contains 14 residues. CDR3 DNA: TGTGCCAGCAGTGCACTAACCAAGAACACTGAAGCTTTCTTT. Its protein product is CASSALTKNTEAFF. Full variable domain (missing parts from reference TRBV7-8 and TRBJ1-1): GAGVSQSPRYKVAKRGQDVALRCDPISGHVSLFWYQQALGQGPEFLTYFQNEAQLDKSGLPSDRFFAERPEGSVSTLKIQRTQQEDSAVYLCASSALTKNTEAFFGQGTRLTVV.

The chain recombines TRBV11-2 with TRBJ2-7; 9 bases fit TRBD2. The junction had 9 bases not matched to a gene; V was cut back by 4 bases and J by 5 bases. The CDR3 is 15 residues long. Germline V gives CDR1 SGHAT, CDR2 FQNNGV. The DNA for the CDR3 is TGTGCCAGCAGCTCTAGACTAGCGGCTTTTAACGAGCAGTACTTC. Translated, it gives CASSSRLAAFNEQYF.